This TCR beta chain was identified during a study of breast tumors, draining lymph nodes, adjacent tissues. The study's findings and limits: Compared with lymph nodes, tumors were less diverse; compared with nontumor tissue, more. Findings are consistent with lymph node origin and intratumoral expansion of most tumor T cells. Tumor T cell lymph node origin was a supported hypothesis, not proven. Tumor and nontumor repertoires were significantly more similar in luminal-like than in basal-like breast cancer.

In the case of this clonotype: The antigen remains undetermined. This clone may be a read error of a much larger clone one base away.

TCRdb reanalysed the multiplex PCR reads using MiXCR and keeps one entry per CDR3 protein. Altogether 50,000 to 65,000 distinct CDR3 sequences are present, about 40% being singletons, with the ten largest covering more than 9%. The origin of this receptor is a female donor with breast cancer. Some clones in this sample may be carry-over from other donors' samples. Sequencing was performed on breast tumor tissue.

The chain's CDR3 is CASSSRMAAVGNEQFF. CDR3 bases: TGTGCCAGCAGCTCAAGAATGGCGGCAGTGGGGAATGAGCAGTTCTTC. The rearrangement joins TRBV11-3 to TRBJ2-1; D unresolved. V lost 4 bases to trimming and J lost 7 bases, with 20 bases between them. The germline gives CDR1 SGHNT, CDR2 YENEEA. The CDR3 totals 16 residues.